The 13 T cell receptor beta chains presented below share a single source sample, sequenced in a study of control samples from healthy donors and cancer patients. TCRdb keeps only in-frame clones here, not all; method: immunoSEQ multiplex PCR. In the table there are 350,000 to 450,000 clones, 90% of which are singletons. Material for sequencing was PBMCs. The receptor set was obtained from a man in his forties with head and neck cancer.

The chain employs TRBV28 and TRBJ2-4; 11 bases fit TRBD2. This CDR3 has 17 amino acids. V gave up 5 bases and J gave up 0 bases; unmatched junction bases: 6. The germline V gene has CDR1 MDHEN and CDR2 SYDVKM. The CDR3 is CASSRGLAERAKNIQYF. CDR3 nucleotides: TGTGCCAGCAGTCGGGGACTAGCGGAGAGAGCCAAAAACATTCAGTACTTC.

The chain uses TRBV4-3 and TRBJ2-1, with D perhaps TRBD1 or TRBD2 (5 bases each). V dropped 4 bases and J dropped 3 bases, with 13 bases sitting between them. CDR1 LGHNA and CDR2 YSLEER come from the germline V gene. CDR3 length: 15 amino acids. CDR3: CASSPGWGFYNEQFF. CDR3 bases: TGCGCCAGCAGCCCCGGGTGGGGGTTCTACAATGAGCAGTTCTTC.

The V call is TRBV2, the J call TRBJ1-5; D call uncertain. CDR1 is SNHLY, CDR2 FYNNEI, per germline. Between the trimmed V and J ends, which lost 2 bases and 7 bases, there was a span of 6 bases. The CDR3 totals 12 residues. The CDR3 here is CASSERWQPQHF. CDR3 DNA: TGTGCCAGCAGTGAAAGGTGGCAGCCCCAGCATTTT.

The V call is TRBV10-3, the J call TRBJ2-5, with D tentatively TRBD2 (6 bases). The CDR3 loop spans 12 amino acids. Germline V lookup: CDR1 ENHRY, CDR2 SYGVKD. V was pared by 3 bases and J by 7 bases, with 9 bases between. CDR3 loop: CAISDVGGTQYF. The DNA of the CDR3 is TGTGCCATCAGTGACGTCGGGGGGACCCAGTACTTC.

V is TRBV6-6 and J is TRBJ1-1, with D possibly being TRBD1 (5 bases). The germline V and J ends were trimmed by 6 bases and 8 bases, with 13 bases remaining between them. CDR1 is MNHNY and CDR2 is SVGAGI in the germline V gene (reference sequence). The CDR3 is 12 amino acids. The CDR3: CASSPGSYEAFF. For the CDR3, the DNA is TGTGCCAGCAGCCCAGGGAGTTACGAAGCTTTCTTT.

J is TRBJ1-4 and V is TRBV6-5; D remains ambiguous. The CDR3 length is 13 residues. Per the germline V gene, CDR1 is MNHEY and CDR2 is SVGAGI. V gave up 6 bases and J gave up 5 bases, with 10 bases separating them. This CDR3 reads CASRRQGNEKLFF. The DNA for the CDR3 is TGTGCCAGCAGGCGACAAGGGAATGAAAAACTGTTTTTT.

The chain uses TRBV5-1 and TRBJ1-5; no reliable D call. There are 14 residues in the CDR3. The germline V and J ends were trimmed by 0 bases and 6 bases, with 10 bases remaining between them. Looked up from germline, CDR1 is SGHRS and CDR2 is YFSETQ. The CDR3 DNA reads as TGCGCCAGCAGCTTGGAGGCAGGAGTTCAGCCCCAGCATTTT. Its translation: CASSLEAGVQPQHF.

The chain links TRBV7-9 to TRBJ2-2, with a tentative D call TRBD2 (6 bases). CDR1 is SEHNR, CDR2 FQNEAQ, per germline (reference sequence). V was pared by 2 bases and J by 3 bases, with 22 bases between. This CDR3 spans 19 amino acids. CDR3 in DNA: TGTGCCAGCAGCTTATTTCCACCTAGGCGGGGAGGCGACACCGGGGAGCTGTTTTTT. Translated: CASSLFPPRRGGDTGELFF.

This clone has a single count. The chain uses TRBV11-1 and TRBJ2-3; 7 bases agree with TRBD1. The V gene end was trimmed by 3 bases and the J gene end by 2 bases; junction bases not matched to a gene: 2. This CDR3 contains 14 residues. Germline V gene data show CDR1 as SGHAT and CDR2 as FQDESV (reference sequence). For the CDR3, the DNA is TGTGCCAGCAGCTTGGACAGGTCCACAGATACGCAGTATTTT. This gives the protein CASSLDRSTDTQYF.

The genes are TRBV19 and TRBJ2-7; 7 bases map to TRBD1. Trimming took 4 bases from V and 0 from J; bases not matched to a gene: 3. Germline V CDR1 and CDR2: LNHDA, SQIVND (reference sequence). The CDR3 has 14 residues. The CDR3 sequence is CASSSTGASYEQYF. As DNA, the CDR3 is TGTGCCAGTAGTAGTACAGGGGCCTCCTACGAGCAGTACTTC. The entire variable domain, with the rest obtained from reference TRBV19 and TRBJ2-7, is as follows: DGGITQSPKYLFRKEGQNVTLSCEQNLNHDAMYWYRQDPGQGLRLIYYSQIVNDFQKGDIAEGYSVSREKKESFPLTVTSAQKNPTAFYLCASSSTGASYEQYFGPGTRLTVT.

V usage is TRBV28 and J usage is TRBJ2-6, with D perhaps TRBD2 (7 bases). The CDR3 sequence is 16 residues long. V lost 8 bases and J lost 0, with 14 bases in between. Germline V CDR1 and CDR2: MDHEN, SYDVKM. Written as DNA, the CDR3 is TGTGCCAGCCGAGGGGGGGGCCCCTCTGGGGCCAACGTCCTGACTTTC. Protein product: CASRGGGPSGANVLTF.

J is TRBJ1-2 and V is TRBV2; D not certain. From germline, CDR1 is SNHLY and CDR2 FYNNEI. The CDR3 loop spans 11 amino acids. Trimming pared 4 bases from V and 7 bases from J, leaving 7 bases between. The DNA for the CDR3 is TGTGCCAGCAGTGGGGAGGCTGGCTACACCTTC. It codes for CASSGEAGYTF.

V gene TRBV5-4 combines with J gene TRBJ1-4; TRBD1 matches at 7 bases. Germline assignment: CDR1 SGHNT and CDR2 YYREEE (reference sequence). The CDR3 is made up of 14 amino acids. Trimming removed 3 bases from V and 6 bases from J; junction bases left unmatched: 5. CDR3 DNA sequence: TGTGCCAGCAGCTCATACGGGACAGATGAAAAACTGTTTTTT. It encodes CASSSYGTDEKLFF.